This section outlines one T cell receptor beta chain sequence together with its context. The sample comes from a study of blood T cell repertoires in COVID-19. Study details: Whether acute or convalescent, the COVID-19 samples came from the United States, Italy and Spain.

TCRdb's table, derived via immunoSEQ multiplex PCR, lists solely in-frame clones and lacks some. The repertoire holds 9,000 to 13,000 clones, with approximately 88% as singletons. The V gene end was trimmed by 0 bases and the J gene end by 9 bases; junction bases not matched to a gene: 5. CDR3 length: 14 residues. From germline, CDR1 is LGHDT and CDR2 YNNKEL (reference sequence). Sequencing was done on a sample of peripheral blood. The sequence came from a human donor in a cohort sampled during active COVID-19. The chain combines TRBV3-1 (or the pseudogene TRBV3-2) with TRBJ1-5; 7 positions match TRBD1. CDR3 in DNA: TGTGCCAGCAGCCAAGAGCAACAGGGGACGCCCCAGCATTTT. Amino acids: CASSQEQQGTPQHF.